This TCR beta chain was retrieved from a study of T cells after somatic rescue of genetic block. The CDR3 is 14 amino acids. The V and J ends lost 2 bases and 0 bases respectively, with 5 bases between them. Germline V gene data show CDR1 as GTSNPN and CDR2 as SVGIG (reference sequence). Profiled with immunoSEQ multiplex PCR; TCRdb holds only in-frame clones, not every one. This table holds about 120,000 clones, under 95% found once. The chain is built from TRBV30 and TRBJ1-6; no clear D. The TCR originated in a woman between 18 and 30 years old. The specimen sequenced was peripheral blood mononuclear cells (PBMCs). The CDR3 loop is CAWSPSSYNSPLHF. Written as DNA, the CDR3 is TGTGCCTGGAGTCCCAGCTCCTATAATTCACCCCTCCACTTT.